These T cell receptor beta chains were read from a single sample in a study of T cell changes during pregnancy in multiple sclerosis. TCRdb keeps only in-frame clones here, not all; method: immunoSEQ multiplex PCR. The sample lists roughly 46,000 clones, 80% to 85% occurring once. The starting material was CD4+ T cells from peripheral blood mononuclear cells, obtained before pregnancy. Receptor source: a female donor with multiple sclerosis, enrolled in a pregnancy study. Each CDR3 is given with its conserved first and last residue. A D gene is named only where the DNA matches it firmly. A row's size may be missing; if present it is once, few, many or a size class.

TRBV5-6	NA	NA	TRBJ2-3	CASSQDYFTDTQYF	TGTGCCAGCAGCCAGGACTACTTCACAGATACGCAGTATTTT
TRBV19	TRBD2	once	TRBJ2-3	CASSSLAGAQISTDTQYF	TGTGCCAGTAGTAGTCTAGCGGGGGCCCAAATTAGCACAGATACGCAGTATTTT
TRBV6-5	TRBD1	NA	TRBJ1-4	CASSYSKGAGEKLFF	TGTGCCAGCAGTTACTCCAAGGGGGCTGGTGAAAAACTGTTTTTT
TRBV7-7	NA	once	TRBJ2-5	CASSPYSGSQETQYF	TGTGCCAGCAGCCCCTACTCAGGCAGCCAAGAGACCCAGTACTTC
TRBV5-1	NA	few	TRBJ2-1	CASSQQRSSYNEQFF	TGCGCCAGCAGCCAACAGCGGAGCTCCTACAATGAGCAGTTCTTC
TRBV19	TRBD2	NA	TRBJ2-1	CASSMGLAGGSSYNEQFF	TGTGCCAGTAGTATGGGACTAGCGGGAGGCTCCTCCTACAATGAGCAGTTCTTC
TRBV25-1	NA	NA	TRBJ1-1	CASEGLRDTEAFF	TGTGCCAGCGAGGGACTGCGGGACACTGAAGCTTTCTTT
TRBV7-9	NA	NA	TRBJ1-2	CASSLADSYYGYTF	TGTGCCAGCAGCTTAGCGGACAGTTACTATGGCTACACCTTC
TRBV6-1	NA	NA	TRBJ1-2	CASSEKSGKGPYGYTF	TGTGCCAGCAGTGAAAAGTCCGGGAAGGGCCCTTATGGCTACACCTTC
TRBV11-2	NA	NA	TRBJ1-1	CASSLRLTGLYTEAFF	TGTGCCAGCAGCTTACGATTGACAGGCCTGTACACTGAAGCTTTCTTT
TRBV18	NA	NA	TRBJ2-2	CASSPKNSVSNTGELFF	TGTGCCAGCTCACCAAAAAACAGTGTTTCGAACACCGGGGAGCTGTTTTTT